One sample yielded the 6 T cell receptor beta chains listed below, sequenced in a study of T cells in Graves' hyperthyroidism and ophthalmopathy. Regions amplified from RNA transcripts were the TCR beta CDR3 regions. The TCR CDR3 first-round RT-PCR relied on the HTBI primer set. TCRdb re-analysed the multiplex PCR reads in MiXCR, keeping a single row per CDR3 protein. The table has over 550,000 distinct CDR3 sequences, over 15% seen once. Sequenced: blood. The receptors stem from a woman younger than 30 with Graves' hyperthyroidism.

The chain combines TRBV25-1 with TRBJ2-5; D remains ambiguous. The germline CDR1 and CDR2 sequences are MGHDK and SYGVNS. This CDR3 has 16 amino acids. Deletions cut 1 base from V and 7 bases from J, with 19 bases between. The CDR3 DNA reads as TGTGCCAGCAGTGAATTCCGGGCAGGCCCTCGAGGGACCCAGTACTTC. This codes for CASSEFRAGPRGTQYF.

In its sample, this clonotype was seen many times. The chain recombines TRBV2 with TRBJ2-7; maybe TRBD2 (5 bases). The CDR3 has 14 residues. The V gene lost 7 bases and the J gene lost 0 bases, with 13 bases spanning the gap. The V gene's germline CDR1 is SNHLY and CDR2 FYNNEI. The CDR3 spells CASILAQISYEQYF. The CDR3 DNA reads as TGTGCCAGCATTTTAGCGCAGATCTCCTACGAGCAGTACTTC.

This clonotype has ten or more counts. In DNA, the CDR3 is TGCAGTGCTAGCCCGGGACTAGCGGGGGGCGGGTACACAGATACGCAGTATTTT. Translation gives CSASPGLAGGGYTDTQYF. This chain joins TRBV20-1 and TRBJ2-3; 15 bases line up with TRBD2. V lost 3 bases to trimming and J lost 2 bases; unmatched junction nucleotides: 9. The CDR3 is 18 residues long. Per germline, CDR1 DFQATT and CDR2 SNEGSKA (reference sequence).

The table lists this clonotype with many counts. This chain joins TRBV28 and TRBJ2-3; D unresolved. V was trimmed by 7 bases and J by 2 bases, leaving 13 bases between them. The V gene's germline CDR1 is MDHEN and CDR2 SYDVKM. The CDR3 is 14 amino acids. The CDR3 loop is CASNGGTSTDTQYF. CDR3 DNA sequence: TGTGCCAGCAACGGCGGTACTTCCACAGATACGCAGTATTTT.

This clonotype was recorded at least ten times. The chain recombines TRBV29-1 with TRBJ1-1; no clear D. The CDR3 runs to 13 residues. Germline-derived CDR1 and CDR2 are SQVTM and ANQGSEA. V gave up 2 bases and J gave up 5 bases, with 12 bases separating them. This CDR3 reads CSVERGLETEAFF. CDR3 coding DNA: TGCAGCGTTGAACGAGGGCTGGAGACTGAAGCTTTCTTT.

In its sample, this clonotype was seen many times. V and J are TRBV7-2 and TRBJ2-2, with D tentatively TRBD2 (6 bases). Trimming stripped 8 bases from V and 5 bases from J, with 18 bases between. CDR1 and CDR2 from the germline V gene are SGHTA and FQGNSA. The CDR3 extends over 15 amino acids. In DNA form, the CDR3 reads TGTGCCAGCCGCTCCATGGGGGGAAGGACCGGGGAGCTGTTTTTT. The encoded protein is CASRSMGGRTGELFF.